The 10 T cell receptor beta chains given below trace back to one sample, sequenced in a study of CD8 T cells in Susac syndrome (dated by TCRdb to the late 2010s). The library was generated by the immunoSEQ multiplex PCR assay. RNA was extracted using the RNeasy kit, and 0.5 to 1 microgram was reverse transcribed with random hexamers. TCRdb's own reprocessing of the public reads used fastp at Q25 and MiXCR and kept productive beta chains. CDR3 protein duplicates are merged, each entry listing the most common genes and DNA. In this sample the table shows about 190,000 distinct CDR3 sequences, roughly 90% of which occur a single time. The top ten hold about 0.1% of the sample. Material: CD4+ T cells from PBMCs. These TCRs come from a human donor with Susac syndrome.

The chain links TRBV10-3 to TRBJ2-5; perhaps TRBD1 as D (6 bases). This CDR3 comprises 14 residues. Germline loops: CDR1 ENHRY, CDR2 SYGVKD. Trimming left V 10 bases short and J 5 bases short, with 20 bases between. The CDR3 reads CATALGGFDETQYF. The CDR3 region has the DNA TGTGCCACCGCCCTAGGGGGTTTCGACGAGACCCAGTACTTC.

The rearrangement links TRBV13 to TRBJ2-2; the D is unclear. The V gene's germline CDR1 is PRHDT and CDR2 FYEKMQ (reference sequence). The V gene lost 3 bases and the J gene lost 1 base, with 15 bases spanning the gap. The CDR3 loop spans 17 amino acids. The CDR3 spells CASSFILSRRNTGELFF. The CDR3 bases are TGTGCCAGCAGCTTTATACTTAGCCGGAGGAACACCGGGGAGCTGTTTTTT.

About this clonotype: A junction boundary mismatches the germline segment, possibly from a read error. The rearrangement joins TRBV6-5 to TRBJ1-6; a weak D match, TRBD1 (5 bases). The CDR3 has 18 amino acids. The germline V gene has CDR1 MNHEY and CDR2 SVGAGI. The CDR3, as DNA: TGTGCCAGCAGTTACCGGAGTTCAGGGTATGAGGGGAATTCACCCCTCCATTTT. Translating it yields CASSYRSSGYEGNSPLHF.

The rearrangement links TRBV7-2 to TRBJ2-2; 13 bases are shared with TRBD2. CDR1 SGHTA and CDR2 FQGNSA come from the germline V gene. The CDR3 is 18 amino acids. Losses at the gene ends were 1 base for V and 1 base for J; bases not matched to a gene: 3. The CDR3 protein is CASSLVGTSGVNTGELFF. CDR3 DNA: TGTGCCAGCAGCTTAGTTGGGACTAGCGGGGTGAACACCGGGGAGCTGTTTTTT. Drawing the rest from reference TRBV7-2 and TRBJ2-2, the complete variable domain is GAGVSQSPSNKVTEKGKDVELRCDPISGHTALYWYRQSLGQGLEFLIYFQGNSAPDKSGLPSDRFSAERTGGSVSTLTIQRTQQEDSAVYLCASSLVGTSGVNTGELFFGEGSRLTVL.

The chain has TRBV20-1 and TRBJ1-2; D is unresolved. Germline V gene data show CDR1 as DFQATT and CDR2 as SNEGSKA (reference sequence). The CDR3 extends over 13 amino acids. The V end lost 5 bases, the J end lost 4 bases, and 14 bases lay between the germline ends. CDR3 loop: CSAAIRVSYGYTF. The CDR3 DNA reads TGCAGTGCTGCCATAAGGGTGAGCTATGGCTACACCTTC.

Of note for this clonotype: The junction shows a germline mismatch at one end, possibly a read error. The chain carries TRBV12-3 or TRBV12-4 and TRBJ2-1; tentatively, D is TRBD2 (6 bases). The length of the CDR3 is 14 residues. This CDR3 is CASSLEREYSEQFF. CDR3 bases: TGTGCCAGCAGTTTAGAACGGGAGTACAGTGAGCAGTTCTTC.

This clonotype has a single count. This sequence joins TRBV6-6 and TRBJ2-2, with D unresolved. Germline CDR1 is MNHNY and CDR2 is SVGAGI (reference sequence). Trimming removed 0 bases from V and 6 bases from J, with 11 bases in between. The CDR3 is 15 amino acids. CDR3: CASSYSKGSAGELFF. The CDR3 DNA reads TGTGCCAGCAGTTACTCGAAGGGTTCCGCCGGGGAGCTGTTTTTT.

The rearrangement uses TRBV6-1 and TRBJ2-2; possibly TRBD1 for D (6 bases). CDR1 is MNHNS, CDR2 SASEGT, per germline. CDR3 size: 15 residues. Trimming pared 1 base from V and 6 bases from J, leaving 12 bases between. This CDR3 is CASSEGQGLAGELFF. CDR3 coding DNA: TGTGCCAGCAGTGAAGGCCAGGGGTTAGCCGGGGAGCTGTTTTTT.

The chain recombines TRBV13 with TRBJ1-2; 8 bases fit TRBD1. CDR1 is PRHDT and CDR2 is FYEKMQ in the germline V gene (reference sequence). This CDR3 contains 13 residues. With V trimmed by 4 bases and J by 8 bases, 6 bases remained unmatched. CDR3 in DNA: TGTGCCAGCAGCTACAGGGGGAAAAGGGGCTACACCTTC. Amino acid sequence: CASSYRGKRGYTF.

The chain recombines TRBV27 with TRBJ2-3, with TRBD2 identical over 12 bases. The V segment lost 5 bases and the J segment 6 bases; nucleotides outside the gene matches: 6. Germline lookup yields CDR1 MNHEY and CDR2 SMNVEV (reference sequence). The CDR3 consists of 15 residues. The CDR3 bases are TGTGCCAGCAGTGCGACTAGCGGGAGCGAGGATACGCAGTATTTT. Translated, it gives CASSATSGSEDTQYF.